The 20 T cell receptor beta chains given below trace back to one sample, sequenced in a study of cytotoxic CD8 clonotypes in ibrutinib-treated CLL. TCRdb's table, derived via immunoSEQ multiplex PCR, lists solely in-frame clones and lacks some. The sample lists roughly 130,000 clones, approximately 81% occurring once. Here the sequenced sample was PBMCs, taken after 12 months of ibrutinib treatment. These receptors originate from a human donor with chronic lymphocytic leukemia.

The rearrangement uses TRBV7-8 and TRBJ1-1, with D perhaps TRBD1 (5 bases). This CDR3 has 16 residues. CDR1 and CDR2 (germline): SGHVS, FQNEAQ. The ends were cut back, 8 bases at V and 4 bases at J, with 23 bases in the middle. CDR3 coding DNA: TGTGCCAGCGCCTCATACGGGGCCGGAATTGGCACTGAAGCTTTCTTT. The encoded protein is CASASYGAGIGTEAFF.

The chain has TRBV7-8 and TRBJ2-7; D gene uncertain. The CDR3 is made up of 14 amino acids. CDR1 SGHVS and CDR2 FQNEAQ come from the germline V gene. Trimming stripped 1 base from V and 3 bases from J, with 10 bases between. The CDR3 bases are TGTGCCAGCAGCTTAGGTAACAGACTCTACGAGCAGTACTTC. Amino acids: CASSLGNRLYEQYF.

The chain uses TRBV14 and TRBJ2-1, with 11 bases fitting TRBD2. The V segment lost 2 bases and the J segment 5 bases; nucleotides outside the gene matches: 8. This CDR3 has 17 residues. Per germline, CDR1 SGHDN and CDR2 FVKESK. CDR3 DNA sequence: TGTGCCAGCAGCCAAAATGGCCTAGCGGGAGGAAACAATGAGCAGTTCTTC. Translation: CASSQNGLAGGNNEQFF.

V and J are TRBV5-6 and TRBJ1-1; D not certain. The CDR3 is made up of 14 amino acids. V was trimmed by 1 base and J by 1 base, leaving 8 bases between them. Germline V gene data show CDR1 as SGHDT and CDR2 as YYEEEE. The CDR3 protein is CASSLHDRNTEAFF. In DNA, the CDR3 is TGTGCCAGCAGCTTGCACGATCGGAACACTGAAGCTTTCTTT.

In this sample, this clone turned up once. V gene TRBV6-5 combines with J gene TRBJ1-1; the D gene is possibly TRBD1 (5 bases). Germline CDR1 is MNHEY and CDR2 is SVGAGI. Trimming shortened V by 10 bases and J by 5 bases, and 17 bases separated the two germline ends. The CDR3 has 13 residues. CDR3 DNA sequence: TGTGCCATCAGCTACAGCGGGGGGACTGAAGCTTTCTTT. As protein: CAISYSGGTEAFF.

V gene TRBV6-5 combines with J gene TRBJ1-2, with D perhaps matching TRBD1 (5 bases). The length of the CDR3 is 14 residues. The germline CDR1 and CDR2 sequences are MNHEY and SVGAGI. V shed 2 bases and J shed 7 bases, with 14 bases lying between them. CDR3 sequence (DNA): TGTGCCAGCAGTTACCAGGACACGCCGGGTGGCTACACCTTC. It specifies CASSYQDTPGGYTF.

This rearrangement joins TRBV21-1 to TRBJ2-7; the table names TRBD1, a call not compared with the DNA. TRBV21-1 is a recognized pseudogene. This CDR3 has 14 amino acids. As DNA, the CDR3 is TGTGCCAGCAGCAAAACCCAGGCCCCCTACGAGCAGTACTTC. Encoded protein: CASSKTQAPYEQYF.

J is TRBJ2-5 and V is TRBV6-5, with D unclear. Germline CDR1 reads MNHEY; CDR2 reads SVGAGI. The CDR3 runs 15 residues. V was clipped by 7 bases and J by 4 bases, with 19 bases between them. CDR3 residues: CASTDFRVRRETQYF. The CDR3 DNA sequence: TGTGCCAGCACCGATTTTAGGGTAAGGCGAGAGACCCAGTACTTC.

The rearrangement links TRBV7-9 to TRBJ1-1; 8 bases agree with TRBD1. CDR1 is SEHNR, CDR2 FQNEAQ, per germline (reference sequence). The CDR3 is 14 amino acids. After removal of 6 bases from V and 8 bases from J, the junction contained 11 bases not matched to a gene. The CDR3 sequence is CASRTDKQGGEAFF. CDR3 bases: TGTGCCAGCAGGACGGACAAACAGGGGGGAGAAGCTTTCTTT.

The rearrangement uses TRBV11-3 and TRBJ1-3; a weak D match, TRBD1 (6 bases). Germline values: CDR1 SGHNT, CDR2 YENEEA. The CDR3 is made up of 15 amino acids. With 4 bases removed from V and 0 bases from J, the gap between germline ends came to 10 bases. This CDR3 reads CASSWGQNSGNTIYF. CDR3 nucleotide sequence: TGTGCCAGCAGCTGGGGACAAAACTCTGGAAACACCATATATTTT.

The chain uses TRBV15 and TRBJ2-3, with a tentative D call TRBD1 (5 bases). V gave up 0 bases and J gave up 5 bases, with 12 bases separating them. CDR1 is LNHNV, CDR2 YYDKDF, per germline (reference sequence). CDR3 length: 15 residues. The CDR3 bases are TGTGCCACCAGCAGAGACAGGGTCCTGGGAGATACGCAGTATTTT. This encodes CATSRDRVLGDTQYF.

The chain uses TRBV19 and TRBJ2-3, with 7 bases matching TRBD2. CDR3 length: 17 residues. V was pared by 6 bases and J by 6 bases, with 18 bases of the junction left unmatched. Germline CDR1 is LNHDA and CDR2 is SQIVND (reference sequence). CDR3 amino acids: CASRHYGGGGPADTQYF. CDR3 sequence (DNA): TGTGCCAGTAGACATTACGGTGGGGGAGGGCCCGCCGATACGCAGTATTTT.

V usage is TRBV6-5 and J usage is TRBJ2-7; weak D call: TRBD2 (5 bases). Trimming left V 2 bases short and J 0 bases short, with 8 bases between. Looked up from germline, CDR1 is MNHEY and CDR2 is SVGAGI. The CDR3 is 14 amino acids. Here the CDR3 reads CASSYRGHSYEQYF. CDR3 nucleotide sequence: TGTGCCAGCAGTTACCGCGGGCACTCCTACGAGCAGTACTTC.

For the CDR3, the DNA is TGTGCCAGCACCGGAAACAGGCTGGTAGAGACCCAGTACTTC. Amino acids: CASTGNRLVETQYF. The chain combines TRBV2 with TRBJ2-5; tentative D call: TRBD1 (5 bases). V lost 7 bases and J lost 4, with 16 bases in between. Germline V gene sequence: CDR1 SNHLY, CDR2 FYNNEI. This CDR3 has 14 amino acids.

The V gene is TRBV28, the J gene TRBJ2-1; 7 bases match TRBD2. Per the germline V gene, CDR1 is MDHEN and CDR2 is SYDVKM. CDR3 length: 16 residues. J was trimmed by 5 bases and V by 7 bases; bases with no gene match: 14. In DNA form, the CDR3 reads TGTGCCAGCAACCCGAGCGGGATTTCCCCACACAATGAGCAGTTCTTC. Protein: CASNPSGISPHNEQFF.

J is TRBJ2-7 and V is TRBV2; D remains unclear. Germline V CDR1 and CDR2: SNHLY, FYNNEI. The CDR3 is made up of 12 amino acids. Trimming took 4 bases from V and 5 from J, leaving 9 bases between them. CDR3 loop: CASSGTEDEQYF. For the CDR3, the DNA is TGTGCCAGCAGTGGGACCGAAGACGAGCAGTACTTC. Full variable domain (rest looked up from reference TRBV2 and TRBJ2-7): EPEVTQTPSHQVTQMGQEVILRCVPISNHLYFYWYRQILGQKVEFLVSFYNNEISEKSEIFDDQFSVERPDGSNFTLKIRSTKLEDSAMYFCASSGTEDEQYFGPGTRLTVT.

The chain carries TRBV5-1 and TRBJ2-7; TRBD1 agrees at 8 bases. The germline V gene encodes CDR1 SGHRS and CDR2 YFSETQ. Germline trimming cut 0 bases from V and 3 bases from J; bases unmatched to any gene: 5. The CDR3 loop spans 15 amino acids. In DNA form, the CDR3 reads TGCGCCAGCAGCTTGGGGGACAGGAATTTCTACGAGCAGTACTTC. It is translated as CASSLGDRNFYEQYF.

The CDR3 reads CASSQGTAGFRELFF. DNA for the CDR3: TGCGCCAGCAGCCAAGGGACGGCGGGATTCAGGGAGCTGTTTTTT. The chain joins TRBV4-1 to TRBJ2-2; maybe TRBD2 (6 bases). Trimming left V 1 base short and J 9 bases short, with 15 bases between. Per the germline V gene, CDR1 is MGHRA and CDR2 is YSYEKL. This CDR3 comprises 15 residues.

The chain combines TRBV5-1 with TRBJ2-1; 7 bases are a match to TRBD1. This CDR3 has 17 residues. In germline, CDR1 is SGHRS, CDR2 YFSETQ. Trimming at V came to 2 bases and at J to 7 bases, leaving 15 bases not matched to a gene. In DNA form, the CDR3 reads TGCGCCAGCAGCTTTCAGAACAGGGGTAGCTTATCGAATGAGCAGTTCTTC. Translating it yields CASSFQNRGSLSNEQFF.

The rearrangement links TRBV9 to TRBJ1-4, with 7 bases that match TRBD1. V lost 4 bases, J lost 7 bases, and 13 bases stayed unmatched. Germline assignment: CDR1 SGDLS and CDR2 YYNGEE. The CDR3 covers 16 residues. The CDR3 region is CASSLEADRVFEKLFF. The CDR3 DNA reads as TGTGCCAGCAGCTTGGAAGCAGACAGGGTCTTTGAAAAACTGTTTTTT.